This passage covers 26 T cell receptor beta chains from one sample sequenced in a study of beta chain features in type 1 diabetes listed by TCRdb under 2018. The library was built by means of the immunoSEQ multiplex PCR assay. The entire isolated RNA was reverse transcribed using the High Capacity cDNA Reverse Transcription Kit, and thus expressed TCRB transcripts were sequenced. What TCRdb holds here is the immuneACCESS table cut down to in-frame rearrangements. Part of the clones is not present; checked against another copy, under half of the missing clones reflect an unresolved V gene, and the others are unexplained. The sample table contains around 130,000 clones; only one count was recorded for around 9% of them. The ten largest clones capture over 0.6% of the sample. Broader findings and caveats from the paper: In all four CD4+ subsets, TCRB CDR3 length was moderately but significantly shorter in type 1 diabetes patients.

The antigens for these receptors are not known. Sequenced input: central memory CD4+ T cells from blood. These receptors originate from a man between 25 and 39 years old with type 1 diabetes.

The genes are TRBV7-2 and TRBJ2-5; 8 bases line up with TRBD2. In germline, CDR1 is SGHTA, CDR2 FQGNSA. CDR3 size: 14 residues. With 1 base clipped from V and 5 bases from J, the junction kept 3 bases outside the gene matches. The chain's CDR3 is CASSLERLAETQYF. CDR3 bases: TGTGCCAGCAGCTTAGAGAGACTAGCGGAGACCCAGTACTTC. Drawing the rest from reference TRBV7-2 and TRBJ2-5, the complete variable domain is GAGVSQSPSNKVTEKGKDVELRCDPISGHTALYWYRQSLGQGLEFLIYFQGNSAPDKSGLPSDRFSAERTGGSVSTLTIQRTQQEDSAVYLCASSLERLAETQYFGPGTRLLVL.

This clone has only a few counts. This rearrangement joins TRBV25-1 to TRBJ1-2, with TRBD1 as a possible D gene (6 bases). The CDR3 runs to 13 residues. CDR1 and CDR2 from the germline V gene are MGHDK and SYGVNS. V was clipped by 6 bases and J by 3 bases, with 11 bases between them. The chain's CDR3 is CASRAGADYGYTF. In DNA form, the CDR3 reads TGTGCCAGCAGGGCAGGGGCCGACTATGGCTACACCTTC.

This clone showed up just a few times. The rearrangement uses TRBV4-1 and TRBJ1-6, with D unresolved. The V end was cut by 1 base, the J end by 7 bases, with 11 bases between. Germline V gene sequence: CDR1 MGHRA, CDR2 YSYEKL. The CDR3 runs 15 residues. CDR3 nucleotides: TGCGCCAGCAGCCAAGGTAACCGAGAGAATTCACCCCTCCACTTT. Translated: CASSQGNRENSPLHF.

This clone has just a few counts. The chain is built from TRBV6-1 and TRBJ1-6; D is uncertain. V lost 7 bases to trimming and J lost 9 bases, with 13 bases between them. There are 13 residues in the CDR3. Germline V gene lookup returns CDR1 MNHNS and CDR2 SASEGT. In DNA, the CDR3 is TGTGCCAGCACGGTTTGGGAGGGTTCACCCCTCCACTTT. It yields the protein CASTVWEGSPLHF.

The CDR3 here is CASSAGTSGADTQYF. The CDR3 DNA sequence: TGTGCCAGCAGCGCCGGGACTAGCGGGGCAGATACGCAGTATTTT. The chain combines TRBV9 with TRBJ2-3, with 13 positions matching TRBD2. The CDR3 is 15 amino acids. CDR1 is SGDLS and CDR2 is YYNGEE in the germline V gene. J gave up 4 bases and V 3 bases, and 2 bases lay outside the gene matches.

The table lists this clone with a few counts. The sample holds other DNA sequences that translate to the same CDR3. The chain links TRBV30 to TRBJ2-3; D call uncertain. V lost 0 bases, J lost 6 bases, and 4 bases lay in between. The germline V gene has CDR1 GTSNPN and CDR2 SVGIG (reference sequence). CDR3 length equals 11 residues. CDR3 coding DNA: TGTGCCTGGAGTGTTTCGGATACGCAGTATTTT. Its translation: CAWSVSDTQYF.

This clone came up a few times. V is TRBV7-9 and J is TRBJ2-3, with 7 bases that match TRBD1. The CDR3 is made up of 14 amino acids. The junction had 10 bases not matched to a gene; V was cut back by 5 bases and J by 8 bases. Germline V lookup: CDR1 SEHNR, CDR2 FQNEAQ (reference sequence). Here the CDR3 reads CASSLIPGQSTQYF. The CDR3 nucleotides read TGTGCCAGCAGCCTAATTCCGGGACAGAGTACGCAGTATTTT.

V and J are TRBV7-2 and TRBJ1-6; 8 bases are shared with TRBD1. V gave up 5 bases and J gave up 7 bases; unmatched junction bases: 10. Germline V gene lookup returns CDR1 SGHTA and CDR2 FQGNSA. The CDR3 is 16 amino acids. The CDR3 is CASSPRQGRYNSPLHF. The DNA of the CDR3 is TGTGCCAGCAGCCCGCGACAGGGGAGATACAATTCACCCCTCCACTTT.

The chain is built from TRBV5-6 and TRBJ2-3, with a possible D match to TRBD1 (6 bases). The germline V and J ends were trimmed by 0 bases and 4 bases, with 6 bases remaining between them. Per germline, CDR1 SGHDT and CDR2 YYEEEE. The CDR3 is 13 residues long. CDR3 nucleotides: TGTGCCAGCAGCTTGGAGGGGGCAGATACGCAGTATTTT. Its protein is CASSLEGADTQYF.

This clone has a handful of counts. The V call is TRBV7-2, the J call TRBJ2-5, with 7 nucleotides matching TRBD2. The CDR3 has 16 residues. Trimming removed 5 bases from V and 1 base from J; junction bases left unmatched: 10. Germline V gene lookup returns CDR1 SGHTA and CDR2 FQGNSA. CDR3 protein: CASSSPWASGQETQYF. CDR3 bases: TGTGCCAGCAGCAGTCCCTGGGCTAGCGGCCAAGAGACCCAGTACTTC.

The gene calls are TRBV4-2 and TRBJ2-7; possibly TRBD1 for D (5 bases). The CDR3 has 13 amino acids. CDR1 and CDR2 (germline): LGHNA, YNFKEQ. The V end was cut by 4 bases, the J end by 3 bases, with 10 bases between. The CDR3 here is CASSLDTDYEQYF. In nucleotides, the CDR3 is TGTGCCAGCAGCCTGGACACCGACTACGAGCAGTACTTC.

This clone was seen a handful of times. V and J are TRBV7-9 and TRBJ2-1; D may be TRBD2 (5 bases). Trimming cost V 0 bases and J 7 bases, with 7 bases left between them. The germline V gene has CDR1 SEHNR and CDR2 FQNEAQ (reference sequence). The CDR3 loop spans 13 amino acids. The CDR3 here is CASSLARDNEQFF. The CDR3 region has the DNA TGTGCCAGCAGCTTAGCTCGGGATAATGAGCAGTTCTTC.

This clone was detected only a few times. The rearrangement uses TRBV6-5 and TRBJ1-1, with 7 bases that match TRBD1. V lost 0 bases to trimming and J lost 1 base; unmatched junction nucleotides: 2. The CDR3 extends over 15 amino acids. Looked up from germline, CDR1 is MNHEY and CDR2 is SVGAGI. Here the CDR3 reads CASSYSDRENTEAFF. CDR3 nucleotide sequence: TGTGCCAGCAGTTACTCCGACAGGGAGAACACTGAAGCTTTCTTT.

This clone was counted only a few times. The chain links TRBV11-2 to TRBJ1-2; the D gene is possibly TRBD1 (5 bases). The CDR3 length is 13 residues. Germline loops: CDR1 SGHAT, CDR2 FQNNGV. With 2 bases removed from V and 4 bases from J, the gap between germline ends came to 8 bases. The CDR3 DNA reads TGTGCCAGCAGCTTAAATGGGGCCTATGGCTACACCTTC. As protein: CASSLNGAYGYTF. Using reference TRBV11-2 and TRBJ1-2 for the parts outside the CDR3, the full variable domain is EAGVAQSPRYKIIEKRQSVAFWCNPISGHATLYWYQQILGQGPKLLIQFQNNGVVDDSQLPKDRFSAERLKGVDSTLKIQPAKLEDSAVYLCASSLNGAYGYTFGSGTRLTVV.

This clone was detected ten times or more. This rearrangement joins TRBV6-5 to TRBJ2-5, with 9 bases aligning to TRBD1. J was trimmed by 3 bases and V by 6 bases; bases with no gene match: 8. Germline CDR1 MNHEY, CDR2 SVGAGI. The length of the CDR3 is 15 residues. The CDR3 spells CASRGTGTGKETQYF. The CDR3 coding sequence is TGTGCCAGCAGGGGGACCGGGACAGGGAAAGAGACCCAGTACTTC.

CDR3 in amino acids: CASSYSNRGSDRYTF. The DNA for the CDR3 is TGTGCCAGCAGTTACTCCAACAGGGGATCCGATCGCTACACCTTC. The V and J genes are TRBV6-5 and TRBJ1-2; 7 bases fit TRBD1. This CDR3 comprises 15 residues. Germline V gene sequence: CDR1 MNHEY, CDR2 SVGAGI. Unmatched junction bases numbered 10, after V lost 0 bases and J lost 9 bases.

This clone has a handful of counts. The V and J genes are TRBV6-6 and TRBJ2-3; a possible D gene is TRBD2 (6 bases). V lost 5 bases, J lost 14 bases, and 20 bases lay in between. The CDR3 has 13 residues. Germline V gene lookup returns CDR1 MNHNY and CDR2 SVGAGI (reference sequence). CDR3 in amino acids: CASSPRDFSSWYF. The CDR3, as DNA: TGTGCCAGCAGTCCACGGGACTTCTCGTCGTGGTATTTT.

The J gene is TRBJ2-3, the V gene TRBV19, with TRBD2 as a possible D gene (5 bases). V was clipped by 3 bases and J by 0 bases, with 10 bases between them. The CDR3 covers 15 residues. Germline CDR1 is LNHDA and CDR2 is SQIVND (reference sequence). CDR3 DNA: TGTGCCAGTAGTATGTATGGCGGGAGCACAGATACGCAGTATTTT. It codes for CASSMYGGSTDTQYF.

This clone was seen only a few times. This rearrangement joins TRBV6-5 to TRBJ1-6, with unresolved D. V was pared by 4 bases and J by 7 bases, with 8 bases between. The germline gives CDR1 MNHEY, CDR2 SVGAGI. The CDR3 loop spans 13 amino acids. The DNA for the CDR3 is TGTGCCAGCAGTTCCACCAGGAATTCACCCCTCCACTTT. Translated: CASSSTRNSPLHF.

This chain links TRBV7-9 with TRBJ2-4, with a weak D call TRBD2 (6 bases). Germline-derived CDR1 and CDR2 are SEHNR and FQNEAQ (reference sequence). V lost 4 bases and J lost 9, with 16 bases in between. CDR3 length: 14 amino acids. CDR3 in DNA: TGTGCCAGCAGCTCCTGGGTCGACGGGAGCATTCAGTACTTC. Amino acids: CASSSWVDGSIQYF.

The chain employs TRBV6-6 and TRBJ2-3, with D possibly TRBD2 on 5 matching bases. The V gene's germline CDR1 is MNHNY and CDR2 SVGAGI (reference sequence). The V end lost 7 bases, the J end lost 5 bases, and 10 bases lay between the germline ends. This CDR3 spans 12 amino acids. The CDR3 DNA is TGTGCCAGCATCGAAGGAGGAGATACGCAGTATTTT. Residues: CASIEGGDTQYF.

CDR3 DNA sequence: TGTGCCAGCAGCCAAGATTTAGCGGTCTACGAGCAGTACTTC. It encodes CASSQDLAVYEQYF. The chain carries TRBV4-2 and TRBJ2-7; a possible D gene is TRBD2 (6 bases). The V gene lost 0 bases and the J gene lost 3 bases, with 9 bases spanning the gap. The CDR3 runs 14 residues. Germline V CDR1 and CDR2: LGHNA, YNFKEQ.

V and J are TRBV5-5 and TRBJ2-7, with D maybe TRBD2 (5 bases). Germline-derived CDR1 and CDR2 are SGHKS and YYEKEE (reference sequence). This CDR3 is built from 13 residues. Trimming left V 0 bases short and J 3 bases short, with 7 bases between. CDR3 sequence reads: CASSLARGYEQYF. DNA of the CDR3: TGTGCCAGCAGCTTGGCCCGGGGCTACGAGCAGTACTTC.

This chain joins TRBV6-1 and TRBJ1-6, with 9 bases matching TRBD1. The CDR3 runs 15 residues. Looked up from germline, CDR1 is MNHNS and CDR2 is SASEGT. Trimming at V came to 1 base and at J to 6 bases, leaving 1 base not matched to a gene. In nucleotides, the CDR3 is TGTGCCAGCAGTGAAGAACAGGGGGCTAATTCACCCCTCCACTTT. It specifies CASSEEQGANSPLHF.

V is TRBV5-1 and J is TRBJ2-5, with a possible D match to TRBD2 (5 bases). Trimming stripped 0 bases from V and 5 bases from J, with 14 bases between. Germline CDR1 reads SGHRS; CDR2 reads YFSETQ. The CDR3 has 15 residues. The CDR3 region is CASSLGARGMETQYF. DNA of the CDR3: TGCGCCAGCAGCTTGGGGGCCCGGGGAATGGAGACCCAGTACTTC.

This clone was recorded a few times. The CDR3 region has the DNA TGCAGCGGCAAGACAGGGCACACCTACGAGCAGTACTTC. Encoded protein: CSGKTGHTYEQYF. The chain links TRBV29-1 to TRBJ2-7; 7 nucleotides match TRBD1. The CDR3 totals 13 residues. V was clipped by 7 bases and J by 2 bases; unmatched bases: 8. The germline CDR1 and CDR2 sequences are SQVTM and ANQGSEA.